A single sample is the source of the 31 T cell receptor beta chains below, sequenced in a study of radiotherapy plus CTLA-4 blockade in lung cancer. The table came from immunoSEQ multiplex PCR; TCRdb's copy has only in-frame clones and leaves some out. The sample holds around 110,000 clones, over 75% seen once. Sample: peripheral blood, taken from a patient treated with radiotherapy plus ipilimumab. Receptor source: a human donor with non-small cell lung cancer that progressed on radiotherapy plus ipilimumab. Some clones in this sample may be carry-over from other donors' samples.

This clone was seen only once. The J gene is TRBJ1-5, the V gene TRBV21-1; the table's D call, TRBD1, has no DNA check behind it. TRBV21-1 has pseudogene status. The CDR3 runs to 17 residues. This CDR3 reads CASSKLGDKYGNQPQHF. The CDR3 nucleotides read TGTGCCAGCAGCAAACTTGGGGACAAGTATGGCAATCAGCCCCAGCATTTT.

This chain links TRBV27 with TRBJ2-2, with 9 bases matching TRBD2. V lost 5 bases and J lost 1; bases outside the gene matches: 8. From germline, CDR1 is MNHEY and CDR2 SMNVEV (reference sequence). CDR3 length equals 17 residues. CDR3 DNA: TGTGCCAGCAGTGTGCCTCCTAGCGGGATGAACACCGGGGAGCTGTTTTTT. This encodes CASSVPPSGMNTGELFF.

This chain joins TRBV29-1 and TRBJ2-7; 8 positions agree with TRBD1. V lost 4 bases to trimming and J lost 3 bases; unmatched junction nucleotides: 5. Germline V gives CDR1 SQVTM, CDR2 ANQGSEA. The CDR3 loop spans 13 amino acids. CDR3 DNA sequence: TGCAGCGTTGTCGGGACAGGACACTACGAGCAGTACTTC. The encoded protein is CSVVGTGHYEQYF.

This clone came up a few times. The V and J genes are TRBV5-4 and TRBJ1-4; D remains unclear. V shed 1 base and J shed 8 bases, with 18 bases lying between them. Germline values: CDR1 SGHNT, CDR2 YYREEE (reference sequence). This CDR3 is 16 amino acids long. The CDR3 sequence: CASSLFPERVGEKLFF. The CDR3 nucleotides read TGTGCCAGCAGCTTGTTTCCGGAGAGGGTAGGCGAAAAACTGTTTTTT.

The gene calls are TRBV5-1 and TRBJ1-6, with 11 nucleotides matching TRBD1. The CDR3 runs 16 residues. Unmatched junction bases numbered 5, after V lost 0 bases and J lost 9 bases. Looked up from germline, CDR1 is SGHRS and CDR2 is YFSETQ. The chain's CDR3 is CASSLDTGTGGSPLHF. The CDR3 nucleotides read TGCGCCAGCAGCTTGGACACCGGGACAGGGGGTTCACCCCTCCACTTT.

The rearrangement links TRBV28 to TRBJ1-5; D uncertain. The CDR3 covers 16 residues. The germline CDR1 and CDR2 sequences are MDHEN and SYDVKM. Trimming removed 2 bases from V and 5 bases from J, with 16 bases in between. In DNA, the CDR3 is TGTGCCAGCAGTTTAATTCGGGCTGCTTTCGATCAGCCCCAGCATTTT. Its protein product is CASSLIRAAFDQPQHF.

The chain has TRBV6-1 and TRBJ1-5, with 7 nucleotides matching TRBD1. This CDR3 has 13 amino acids. CDR1 is MNHNS, CDR2 SASEGT, per germline. The J segment lost 5 bases and the V segment lost 6 bases, leaving 4 bases of the junction unmatched. The DNA of the CDR3 is TGTGCCAGCAGGGGGGACAGTTATCAGCCCCAGCATTTT. It encodes CASRGDSYQPQHF.

The chain couples TRBV11-3 to TRBJ2-7; D is undetermined. The V gene's germline CDR1 is SGHNT and CDR2 YENEEA. The CDR3 is 15 amino acids. Between the trimmed V and J ends, which lost 0 bases and 3 bases, there was a span of 12 bases. This CDR3 is CASSLDPQKNYEQYF. The CDR3 nucleotides read TGTGCCAGCAGCTTAGATCCCCAGAAGAACTACGAGCAGTACTTC.

In its sample, this clone was seen once. This chain connects TRBV27 to TRBJ1-6; D perhaps matches TRBD1 (5 bases). Looked up from germline, CDR1 is MNHEY and CDR2 is SMNVEV (reference sequence). V was cut by 8 bases and J by 2 bases, with 13 bases left in between. The CDR3 spans 15 residues. Here the CDR3 reads CASGRGGTYNSPLHF. CDR3 sequence (DNA): TGTGCCAGCGGACGGGGGGGGACCTATAATTCACCCCTCCACTTT.

V is TRBV2 and J is TRBJ1-2, with D unclear. CDR1 SNHLY and CDR2 FYNNEI come from the germline V gene. This CDR3 is built from 12 residues. The V end lost 6 bases, the J end lost 5 bases, and 10 bases lay between the germline ends. In nucleotides, the CDR3 is TGTGCCAGCAGCGAATATTGGTATGGCTACACCTTC. It yields the protein CASSEYWYGYTF.

The gene calls are TRBV2 and TRBJ2-3, with 16 bases aligning to TRBD2. The germline gives CDR1 SNHLY, CDR2 FYNNEI. V lost 6 bases to trimming and J lost 4 bases; unmatched junction nucleotides: 1. CDR3 length equals 15 residues. CDR3 DNA sequence: TGTGCCAGCAGGGGACTAGCGGGGGGGGCAGATACGCAGTATTTT. This gives the protein CASRGLAGGADTQYF.

The chain couples TRBV5-1 to TRBJ2-7, with D possibly being TRBD1 (6 bases). CDR3 length: 14 residues. From germline, CDR1 is SGHRS and CDR2 YFSETQ. The V end was cut by 1 base, the J end by 3 bases, with 11 bases between. For the CDR3, the DNA is TGCGCCAGCAGCTTGTCCAGGGGTATCTACGAGCAGTACTTC. Translated: CASSLSRGIYEQYF.

This clone appeared once. The chain is built from TRBV7-4 and TRBJ2-7, with TRBD1 matching over 9 bases. This CDR3 comprises 17 residues. V gave up 8 bases and J gave up 0 bases; unmatched junction bases: 14. From germline, CDR1 is SGHVT and CDR2 SQSDAQ. The DNA for the CDR3 is TGTGCCAGCCTTCCCGGGGGACAGGGAAGAAGCTCCTACGAGCAGTACTTC. It specifies CASLPGGQGRSSYEQYF.

The chain links TRBV25-1 to TRBJ1-5; 9 bases map to TRBD1. CDR3 length equals 14 residues. After removal of 5 bases from V and 2 bases from J, the junction contained 1 base not matched to a gene. Germline assignment: CDR1 MGHDK and CDR2 SYGVNS. For the CDR3, the DNA is TGTGCCAGCAGTCGGACAGGGGGCAATCAGCCCCAGCATTTT. Encoded protein: CASSRTGGNQPQHF.

This chain uses TRBV7-2 with TRBJ1-2, with 7 bases matching TRBD1. Germline CDR1 is SGHTA and CDR2 is FQGNSA. The CDR3 contains 16 residues. V was pared by 4 bases and J by 0 bases, with 8 bases of the junction left unmatched. The CDR3 spells CASSSKGAGANYGYTF. In DNA, the CDR3 is TGTGCCAGCAGCTCAAAGGGGGCTGGAGCTAACTATGGCTACACCTTC.

This clone was recorded a few times. The chain combines TRBV7-9 with TRBJ1-3, with D unresolved. The CDR3 spans 16 residues. V was cut by 5 bases and J by 0 bases, with 14 bases left in between. Looked up from germline, CDR1 is SEHNR and CDR2 is FQNEAQ (reference sequence). CDR3 bases: TGTGCCAGCAGCCCCCTCGACGGAAGCTCTGGAAACACCATATATTTT. The encoded protein is CASSPLDGSSGNTIYF. The full variable domain, its missing parts supplied by reference TRBV7-9 and TRBJ1-3, is DTGVSQNPRHKITKRGQNVTFRCDPISEHNRLYWYRQTLGQGPEFLTYFQNEAQLEKSRLLSDRFSAERPKGSFSTLEIQRTEQGDSAMYLCASSPLDGSSGNTIYFGEGSWLTVV.

This chain connects TRBV6-5 to TRBJ1-4; D not resolved. This CDR3 is built from 13 residues. Trimming took 8 bases from V and 8 from J, leaving 15 bases between them. Germline V gene data show CDR1 as MNHEY and CDR2 as SVGAGI. CDR3 DNA sequence: TGTGCCAGCCGTCCCGGGCGAGGGGAAAAACTGTTTTTT. Translated, it gives CASRPGRGEKLFF.

The chain uses TRBV30 and TRBJ1-5; D ambiguous. The CDR3 has 12 amino acids. The V and J ends lost 1 base and 2 bases respectively, with 3 bases between them. Germline V lookup: CDR1 GTSNPN, CDR2 SVGIG (reference sequence). The CDR3 DNA sequence: TGTGCCTGGAGTGACGGCAATCAGCCCCAGCATTTT. This gives the protein CAWSDGNQPQHF. Using reference TRBV30 and TRBJ1-5 for the parts outside the CDR3, the full variable domain is SQTIHQWPATLVQPVGSPLSLECTVEGTSNPNLYWYRQAAGRGLQLLFYSVGIGQISSEVPQNLSASRPQDRQFILSSKKLLLSDSGFYLCAWSDGNQPQHFGDGTRLSIL.

The chain couples TRBV7-6 to TRBJ2-7, with 11 bases lining up with TRBD1. Unmatched junction bases numbered 5, after V lost 4 bases and J lost 0 bases. CDR1 SGHVS and CDR2 FNYEAQ come from the germline V gene. The CDR3 extends over 16 amino acids. CDR3 sequence reads: CASSWTGGISSYEQYF. The DNA of the CDR3 is TGTGCCAGCAGCTGGACAGGGGGCATAAGCTCCTACGAGCAGTACTTC.

The rearrangement joins TRBV9 to TRBJ2-5, with TRBD1 matching over 8 bases. The CDR3 extends over 15 amino acids. Germline V gene sequence: CDR1 SGDLS, CDR2 YYNGEE. J was trimmed by 2 bases and V by 1 base; bases with no gene match: 4. The CDR3 nucleotides are TGTGCCAGCAGCGTACGGACAGGGCGACAAGAGACCCAGTACTTC. Its translation: CASSVRTGRQETQYF. The full variable domain, with the rest looked up from reference TRBV9 and TRBJ2-5, is DSGVTQTPKHLITATGQRVTLRCSPRSGDLSVYWYQQSLDQGLQFLIQYYNGEERAKGNILERFSAQQFPDLHSELNLSSLELGDSALYFCASSVRTGRQETQYFGPGTRLLVL.

The count of this clone is one. The DNA for the CDR3 is TGTGCCAGCAGCTGGCCTAATTCACCCCTCCACTTT. Encoded protein: CASSWPNSPLHF. The chain links TRBV5-6 to TRBJ1-6; D is uncertain. The CDR3 consists of 12 residues. Germline values: CDR1 SGHDT, CDR2 YYEEEE. The V end lost 3 bases, the J end lost 6 bases, and 4 bases lay between the germline ends.

This chain links TRBV2 with TRBJ2-7; 7 bases map to TRBD1. There are 13 residues in the CDR3. V was clipped by 9 bases and J by 1 base; unmatched bases: 6. Germline assignment: CDR1 SNHLY and CDR2 FYNNEI. The CDR3 protein is CASRQGPSYEQYF. CDR3 DNA: TGTGCCAGTAGACAGGGCCCTTCCTACGAGCAGTACTTC.

The chain recombines TRBV15 with TRBJ1-4; 10 positions agree with TRBD1. This CDR3 contains 13 residues. The junction had 4 bases not matched to a gene; V was cut back by 8 bases and J by 7 bases. CDR1 is LNHNV, CDR2 YYDKDF, per germline (reference sequence). CDR3 loop: CATGTGVFEKLFF. The CDR3, as DNA: TGTGCCACCGGGACAGGGGTCTTTGAAAAACTGTTTTTT.

This CDR3 is CASSSGTGKRNYGYTF. The CDR3 region has the DNA TGTGCCAGCAGTTCGGGGACAGGGAAGAGGAACTATGGCTACACCTTC. This sequence joins TRBV28 and TRBJ1-2; TRBD1 matches at 9 bases. Germline V gene data show CDR1 as MDHEN and CDR2 as SYDVKM. The V and J ends lost 4 bases and 2 bases, in that order; junction bases with no gene match: 8. This CDR3 has 16 amino acids.

V is TRBV5-4 and J is TRBJ2-3; 11 nucleotides agree with TRBD2. Germline CDR1 is SGHNT and CDR2 is YYREEE (reference sequence). Trimming at V came to 4 bases and at J to 2 bases, leaving 6 bases not matched to a gene. The CDR3 is made up of 16 amino acids. The CDR3 loop is CASSASGGIYTDTQYF. The DNA of the CDR3 is TGTGCCAGCAGCGCTAGCGGGGGGATTTACACAGATACGCAGTATTTT.

This clone was observed a handful of times. CDR3 nucleotides: TGCGCCAGCAGCTCGGCGTCATGGCCATCTCCCTACGAGCAGTACTTC. This sequence encodes CASSSASWPSPYEQYF. V is TRBV5-1 and J is TRBJ2-7, with D uncertain. Germline CDR1 and CDR2: SGHRS and YFSETQ. This CDR3 is 16 amino acids long. V shed 3 bases and J shed 2 bases, with 18 bases lying between them.

V gene TRBV11-2 combines with J gene TRBJ2-2; D is perhaps TRBD2 (5 bases). CDR1 is SGHAT, CDR2 FQNNGV, per germline. Trimming cost V 7 bases and J 5 bases, with 17 bases left between them. CDR3 size: 15 residues. Here the CDR3 DNA reads TGTGCCAGCACCACTCGGACTGCCTATACCGGGGAGCTGTTTTTT. Its translation is CASTTRTAYTGELFF.

The chain carries TRBV6-5 and TRBJ2-7; D is possibly TRBD2 (5 bases). CDR1 and CDR2 from the germline V gene are MNHEY and SVGAGI. CDR3 size: 15 residues. The V and J ends lost 1 base and 0 bases respectively, with 10 bases between them. The CDR3 loop reads CASSYLPGSSYEQYF. The CDR3 nucleotides read TGTGCCAGCAGTTACTTGCCGGGGAGCTCCTACGAGCAGTACTTC.

The chain joins TRBV5-1 to TRBJ2-5; either TRBD1 or TRBD2 may supply D (5 bases each). The CDR3 has 15 residues. Trimming took off 0 bases at V and 2 bases at J, with 11 bases between the two ends. Per the germline V gene, CDR1 is SGHRS and CDR2 is YFSETQ. The CDR3 sequence: CASSLAGPRQETQYF. CDR3 DNA sequence: TGCGCCAGCAGCTTGGCGGGGCCTAGGCAAGAGACCCAGTACTTC.

The chain links TRBV5-1 to TRBJ2-7; D is perhaps TRBD1 (5 bases). The CDR3 totals 14 residues. Germline V gene sequence: CDR1 SGHRS, CDR2 YFSETQ. Trimming removed 0 bases at V and 1 base at J, with 8 bases between. In nucleotides, the CDR3 is TGCGCCAGCAGCTTGGAAACAGGTTCCTACGAGCAGTACTTC. This codes for CASSLETGSYEQYF.

V and J are TRBV5-1 and TRBJ2-7, with D unresolved. The CDR3 is 16 residues long. V dropped 0 bases and J dropped 6 bases, with 19 bases sitting between them. Looked up from germline, CDR1 is SGHRS and CDR2 is YFSETQ. In DNA, the CDR3 is TGCGCCAGCAGCTTGGGTCTACAAACGCTCAAGGGCGAGCAGTACTTC. It specifies CASSLGLQTLKGEQYF.